A selection of T cell receptor beta chains follows, all from one sample in a study of blood T cells in healthy people across ages. Via MiXCR, TCRdb re-called the 5' RACE reads, giving one row per CDR3 protein. The sample yields under 850,000 distinct CDR3 sequences, approximately 35% seen once. Specimen: blood. The receptor set was obtained from a man aged 18 to 35 in good health. CDR3s include the opening cysteine and the closing phenylalanine or tryptophan. D genes are given only for firm matches. Only some rows state a clone size, as once, few, many or a class for expanded clones.

clone_size: few; d_call: .; v_call: TRBV27; j_call: TRBJ1-2; cdr3_nt: TGTGCCAGCAGTTCCGGACGTGGACACTATGGCTACACCTTC; cdr3_aa: CASSSGRGHYGYTF
clone_size: many; d_call: .; v_call: TRBV4-1; j_call: TRBJ2-1; cdr3_nt: TGCGCCAGCAGCCAAGATCACGCGAATACCGACTACAATGAGCAGTTCTTC; cdr3_aa: CASSQDHANTDYNEQFF
clone_size: .; d_call: .; v_call: TRBV7-3; j_call: TRBJ1-2; cdr3_nt: TGTGCCAGCAGCTTAGATCCCAGCTTTTATGGCTACACCTTC; cdr3_aa: CASSLDPSFYGYTF
clone_size: few; d_call: TRBD1; v_call: TRBV5-1; j_call: TRBJ1-1; cdr3_nt: TGCGCCAGCAGCTTGAGGACAGGGGCTACCAGGCAGACTGAAGCTTTCTTT; cdr3_aa: CASSLRTGATRQTEAFF
clone_size: .; d_call: .; v_call: TRBV13; j_call: TRBJ2-3; cdr3_nt: TGTGCCAGCATGGAAGGAGCCACAGATACGCAGTATTTT; cdr3_aa: CASMEGATDTQYF
clone_size: many; d_call: .; v_call: TRBV29-1; j_call: TRBJ2-7; cdr3_nt: TGCAGCGTGGGAGAATCCTACGAGCAGTACTTC; cdr3_aa: CSVGESYEQYF
clone_size: .; d_call: TRBD1; v_call: TRBV5-1; j_call: TRBJ1-6; cdr3_nt: TGCGCCAGCAGCTTACAGGGGTTGGGCTCACCCCTCCACTTT; cdr3_aa: CASSLQGLGSPLHF
clone_size: few; d_call: .; v_call: TRBV7-9; j_call: TRBJ2-1; cdr3_nt: TGTGCCAGCAGCTTACCGGGACTCCAACACAATGAGCAGTTCTTC; cdr3_aa: CASSLPGLQHNEQFF
clone_size: .; d_call: TRBD2; v_call: TRBV6-5; j_call: TRBJ2-7; cdr3_nt: TGTGCCAGCAGTTGGTTAGCGGGGGGCTACAATGAGCAGTACTTC; cdr3_aa: CASSWLAGGYNEQYF
clone_size: .; d_call: .; v_call: TRBV12-3/TRBV12-4; j_call: TRBJ2-5; cdr3_nt: TGTGCCAGCAGTTTAGGGTCCAGGGAGTACTTC; cdr3_aa: CASSLGSREYF
clone_size: .; d_call: .; v_call: TRBV6-5; j_call: TRBJ2-7; cdr3_nt: TGTGCCAGCAGTCAAACCGGGCCCCCGGCTGAGCAGTACTTC; cdr3_aa: CASSQTGPPAEQYF
clone_size: few; d_call: TRBD2; v_call: TRBV7-2; j_call: TRBJ2-1; cdr3_nt: TGTGCCAGCAGCCTTGCTAGCGGGGAAAACAATGAGCAGTTCTTC; cdr3_aa: CASSLASGENNEQFF
clone_size: .; d_call: .; v_call: TRBV7-6; j_call: TRBJ2-2; cdr3_nt: TGTGCCAGCAGCTTAGATTCTTTGTCGGCGGGGCGACACACCGGGGAGCTGTTTTTT; cdr3_aa: CASSLDSLSAGRHTGELFF
clone_size: once; d_call: .; v_call: TRBV7-2; j_call: TRBJ2-3; cdr3_nt: TGTGCCAGCAGCCAGCCCCTCCGGGGGCCAAAGGTAGATACGCAGTATTTT; cdr3_aa: CASSQPLRGPKVDTQYF
clone_size: .; d_call: TRBD2; v_call: TRBV12-3/TRBV12-4; j_call: TRBJ2-1; cdr3_nt: TGTGCCAGCAGTCATGGACTAGCGGGAGGGTGGGACAATGAGCAGTTCTTC; cdr3_aa: CASSHGLAGGWDNEQFF
clone_size: .; d_call: .; v_call: TRBV14; j_call: TRBJ2-2; cdr3_nt: TGTGCCAGCAGCGGTCTCTGGACAGCCGTCTCCACCGGGGAGCTGTTTTTT; cdr3_aa: CASSGLWTAVSTGELFF
clone_size: .; d_call: TRBD2; v_call: TRBV7-3; j_call: TRBJ2-4; cdr3_nt: TGTGCCAGCAGCTTACCGATGGGTAGCGGGGAAAAAAACATTCAGTACTTC; cdr3_aa: CASSLPMGSGEKNIQYF
clone_size: .; d_call: .; v_call: TRBV29-1; j_call: TRBJ2-3; cdr3_nt: TGCAGCGTTGACCAGGCGCGCACAGATACGCAGTATTTT; cdr3_aa: CSVDQARTDTQYF
clone_size: .; d_call: TRBD1; v_call: TRBV2; j_call: TRBJ1-5; cdr3_nt: TGTGCCAGCAGTGAAGCTCCCCACCGACAGGGGCAGGGCAATCAGCCCCAGCATTTT; cdr3_aa: CASSEAPHRQGQGNQPQHF
clone_size: many; d_call: .; v_call: TRBV5-4; j_call: TRBJ2-3; cdr3_nt: TGTGCCAGCAGCTTACTCGGAGGAGGGACAGATACGCAGTATTTT; cdr3_aa: CASSLLGGGTDTQYF
clone_size: few; d_call: .; v_call: TRBV20-1; j_call: TRBJ1-2; cdr3_nt: TGCAGTGCTAGAGTAAATGAACAAATAAAGGGATGGTATGGCTACACCTTC; cdr3_aa: CSARVNEQIKGWYGYTF
clone_size: .; d_call: .; v_call: TRBV6-2/TRBV6-3; j_call: TRBJ2-7; cdr3_nt: TGTGCCAGCAGTTACGTCCACCGACAAACAGGTACCTACGAGCAGTACTTC; cdr3_aa: CASSYVHRQTGTYEQYF
clone_size: few; d_call: .; v_call: TRBV6-5; j_call: TRBJ2-7; cdr3_nt: TGTGCCAGCAGTTCTAGAGCCGAGCAGTACTTC; cdr3_aa: CASSSRAEQYF
clone_size: .; d_call: .; v_call: TRBV28; j_call: TRBJ2-7; cdr3_nt: TGTGCCAGCAGTCCGGCCCCCGACTCCTACAATGAGCAGTACTTC; cdr3_aa: CASSPAPDSYNEQYF
clone_size: .; d_call: .; v_call: TRBV7-2; j_call: TRBJ2-5; cdr3_nt: TGTGCCAGCAGCTTAGTTGCGATGGGGACCCAGTACTTC; cdr3_aa: CASSLVAMGTQYF
clone_size: .; d_call: .; v_call: TRBV4-3; j_call: TRBJ2-2; cdr3_nt: TGCGCCAGCAGCCAGGGGGGTGGGATTACCACCGGGGAGCTGTTTTTT; cdr3_aa: CASSQGGGITTGELFF
clone_size: few; d_call: TRBD1; v_call: TRBV4-2; j_call: TRBJ2-7; cdr3_nt: TGTGCCAGCAGCCAAGAGTCAGGGGGCTCTTCCTACGAGCAGTACTTC; cdr3_aa: CASSQESGGSSYEQYF
clone_size: many; d_call: .; v_call: TRBV20-1; j_call: TRBJ2-3; cdr3_nt: TGCAGTGCTAGAAGGTTAGCCTCCGGGACACTCTCCCCGCAGTATTTT; cdr3_aa: CSARRLASGTLSPQYF
clone_size: many; d_call: .; v_call: TRBV15; j_call: TRBJ2-3; cdr3_nt: TGTGCCACCAGCAGAGACGGCCGTAGCACAGATACGCAGTATTTT; cdr3_aa: CATSRDGRSTDTQYF
clone_size: .; d_call: .; v_call: TRBV12-3/TRBV12-4; j_call: TRBJ1-1; cdr3_nt: TGTGCCAGCAGTTTAGCCTCGGAATTGGGCACTGAAGCTTTCTTT; cdr3_aa: CASSLASELGTEAFF
clone_size: few; d_call: .; v_call: TRBV18; j_call: TRBJ2-3; cdr3_nt: TGTGCCAGCGGGCGGGAAGTGTCTAGCACAGATACGCAGTATTTT; cdr3_aa: CASGREVSSTDTQYF
clone_size: .; d_call: TRBD1; v_call: TRBV7-2; j_call: TRBJ2-1; cdr3_nt: TGTGCCAGCAGCTTAAGGGGGGACAGGGGCTCCTACAATGAGCAGTTCTTC; cdr3_aa: CASSLRGDRGSYNEQFF
clone_size: .; d_call: .; v_call: TRBV10-3; j_call: TRBJ2-5; cdr3_nt: TGTGCCATCAGTGAGAGGAGATCCGCCCAAGAGACCCAGTACTTC; cdr3_aa: CAISERRSAQETQYF
clone_size: .; d_call: TRBD1; v_call: TRBV28; j_call: TRBJ2-3; cdr3_nt: TGTGCCAGCAGTTTCCAGGACAGGTTGAAGGGGCCGACAGATACGCAGTATTTT; cdr3_aa: CASSFQDRLKGPTDTQYF
clone_size: few; d_call: TRBD1; v_call: TRBV9; j_call: TRBJ1-5; cdr3_nt: TGTGCCAGCAGCGAGGGGACAGGGTTTCAGCCCCAGCATTTT; cdr3_aa: CASSEGTGFQPQHF
clone_size: .; d_call: .; v_call: TRBV20-1; j_call: TRBJ2-1; cdr3_nt: TGCAGTGCTAGAGGCCTGAGGGGCTACAATGAGCAGTTCTTC; cdr3_aa: CSARGLRGYNEQFF
clone_size: .; d_call: .; v_call: TRBV6-2/TRBV6-3; j_call: TRBJ2-2; cdr3_nt: TGTGCCAGCAGTATCTCGGCCGGGGAGCTGTTTTTT; cdr3_aa: CASSISAGELFF
clone_size: .; d_call: .; v_call: TRBV5-4; j_call: TRBJ2-1; cdr3_nt: TGTGTCAGCAGCCAAAAACAGGGGGGGGGCTACAATGAGCAGTTCTTC; cdr3_aa: CVSSQKQGGGYNEQFF
clone_size: .; d_call: TRBD2; v_call: TRBV9; j_call: TRBJ2-1; cdr3_nt: TGTGCCAGCAGCACTAGCGGGGGGGCTGTATACAATGAGCAGTTCTTC; cdr3_aa: CASSTSGGAVYNEQFF
clone_size: many; d_call: .; v_call: TRBV5-6; j_call: TRBJ2-3; cdr3_nt: TGTGCCAGCAGCTTGGGTCAGCCCGCGGATACGCAGTATTTT; cdr3_aa: CASSLGQPADTQYF
clone_size: .; d_call: TRBD1; v_call: TRBV4-1; j_call: TRBJ1-6; cdr3_nt: TGCGCCAGCAGCCAAGGAGTGCAGGGGGCATCGTATAATTCACCCCTCCACTTT; cdr3_aa: CASSQGVQGASYNSPLHF
clone_size: .; d_call: TRBD2; v_call: TRBV2; j_call: TRBJ2-1; cdr3_nt: TGTGCCAGCAGATTGCTAACTAGCGGTGCCTACAATGAGCAGTTCTTC; cdr3_aa: CASRLLTSGAYNEQFF
clone_size: few; d_call: TRBD1; v_call: TRBV7-9; j_call: TRBJ2-7; cdr3_nt: TGTGCCAGCAGCTTAACCGGGCAGGGGGCAAGAGAGCAGTACTTC; cdr3_aa: CASSLTGQGAREQYF
clone_size: few; d_call: TRBD2; v_call: TRBV12-3/TRBV12-4; j_call: TRBJ2-3; cdr3_nt: TGTGCCAGCACAAAATCAGCTAGCGGGGGGCCGGATACGCAGTATTTT; cdr3_aa: CASTKSASGGPDTQYF
clone_size: .; d_call: TRBD1; v_call: TRBV7-2; j_call: TRBJ1-5; cdr3_nt: TGTGCCAGCAGCTGGACCTCAGACAGGGGAGGTCAGCCCCAGCATTTT; cdr3_aa: CASSWTSDRGGQPQHF
clone_size: .; d_call: TRBD1; v_call: TRBV18; j_call: TRBJ1-2; cdr3_nt: TGTGCCAGCTCACCAAGGACAGGGGGCCCCTACTATGGCTACACCTTC; cdr3_aa: CASSPRTGGPYYGYTF
clone_size: .; d_call: .; v_call: TRBV20-1; j_call: TRBJ2-1; cdr3_nt: TGCAGTGCTAGAGTTGGAGGTGTCGGTTCAGTTGAGCAGTTCTTC; cdr3_aa: CSARVGGVGSVEQFF
clone_size: many; d_call: .; v_call: TRBV3-1; j_call: TRBJ2-7; cdr3_nt: TGTGCCAGCAGCCAAGATGTAGTGGCCTACGAGCAGTACTTC; cdr3_aa: CASSQDVVAYEQYF
clone_size: .; d_call: TRBD1; v_call: TRBV20-1; j_call: TRBJ1-2; cdr3_nt: TGCAGTGCTAGGGACAGGGGTGCGGTTGGGTACACCTTC; cdr3_aa: CSARDRGAVGYTF
clone_size: .; d_call: .; v_call: TRBV12-3/TRBV12-4; j_call: TRBJ1-1; cdr3_nt: TGTGCCAGCAGTTTATCGGTAATGAACACTGAAGCTTTCTTT; cdr3_aa: CASSLSVMNTEAFF
clone_size: .; d_call: TRBD2; v_call: TRBV12-3/TRBV12-4; j_call: TRBJ2-7; cdr3_nt: TGTGCCAGCTGTTACTTCGTGGGCGGGGGGAACTCCTACGAGCAGTACTTC; cdr3_aa: CASCYFVGGGNSYEQYF
clone_size: .; d_call: .; v_call: TRBV2; j_call: TRBJ2-3; cdr3_nt: TGTGCCAGCATAAGGATAGATACGCAGTATTTT; cdr3_aa: CASIRIDTQYF
clone_size: few; d_call: TRBD1; v_call: TRBV2; j_call: TRBJ2-5; cdr3_nt: TGTGCCAGCGACGACAGGGAAGAGACCCAGTACTTC; cdr3_aa: CASDDREETQYF
clone_size: once; d_call: TRBD1; v_call: TRBV7-9; j_call: TRBJ1-1; cdr3_nt: TGTGCCAGCAGCCCGCGTGCGGGACAGGGTAACACTGAAGCTTTCTTT; cdr3_aa: CASSPRAGQGNTEAFF
clone_size: .; d_call: .; v_call: TRBV7-9; j_call: TRBJ2-4; cdr3_nt: TGTGCCAGCAGCCCACAGTTTGAAGCCAAAAACATTCAGTACTTC; cdr3_aa: CASSPQFEAKNIQYF